Sequencing of this TCR beta chain was carried out in a study of T cells in localized non-small cell lung cancer (TCRdb year 2020). Notes on the research overall: Comparing tumors with uninvolved tumor-adjacent lungs, the study looked at the T cell repertoires of a few hundred patients with early-stage NSCLC. The mean age of the NSCLC patients was under 70 years, with 130 or so men and about a hundred women. The cohort was made up of around 250 treatment-naive NSCLC patients whose localized lung tumors had been resected.

This clone was counted a few times. Its antigen target is currently unknown. The sample holds no much larger clone one base away, and base qualities are not on file. General study outcomes and caveats: Uninvolved tumor-adjacent lung showed the highest T cell clonality, higher than tumor, which suggests more focused antigenic responses in the uninvolved tumor-adjacent lung. Because multi-region tumor sequencing was not performed, intratumor heterogeneity could not be ruled out. A median of roughly 60 of the top 100 tumor clones were detected in paired uninvolved adjacent lung, and 28 of these tumor clones were also found among the top 100 clones of the paired uninvolved adjacent lung. Longer overall survival was associated with higher blood T cell density, whereas shorter survival was associated with higher adjacent-lung clonality. Because the study design was exploratory, TCR variables were selected using unadjusted p-values without false-discovery rate correction.

The V and J ends are trimmed by 4 bases and 2 bases, leaving 13 bases between them. Spanning cysteine to phenylalanine, the CDR3 consists of 15 amino acids. Only the CDR3 region is kept as DNA, spanning 45 bases read in frame from base 1. CDR1 SGHNT and CDR2 YYREEE are derived from the germline V gene (reference sequence). At diagnosis, tumor, uninvolved tumor-adjacent lung and peripheral blood were collected and then preserved as a mix of FFPE and fresh-frozen material. For TCR repertoire profiling, the blood samples were analyzed as peripheral blood mononuclear cells. The immunoSEQ Assay was used to sequence TCR beta CDR3 regions from DNA. Under the source paper's analysis protocol: T cell density was computed as TCR beta template counts normalized to usable DNA estimated by amplifying housekeeping genes. Richness was estimated using the preseqR package, with extrapolation to 400,000 templates for PBMC samples and to 120,000 templates for tissue samples. Clonality was calculated as one minus Pielou's evenness. To identify tissue-enriched TCRs, differential abundance testing was run on productive amino-acid clonotypes with a minimum total count of 5 and an alpha of 0.1. The Jaccard Index and the Morisita Overlap Index were used to quantify repertoire overlap between compartments. GLIPH grouped TCR beta CDR3s together with public tetramer-defined viral CDR3s, and a viral motif had to include at least three viral sequences and also show V-gene enrichment. TCRdb took this table from immuneACCESS and kept in-frame rearrangements with V and J called. Such tables lack part of the clones; where checked against another copy, unresolved V genes explain under half of the gap, and the rest is unexplained. V and J calls plus clone size are reproduced from that table; the DNA served to infer D and trimming. The sample table lists 55,000 to 65,000 clones, about 87% of them with a count of one. Around 20% of the sample is in the top ten clones.

The clonotype was recovered from a man aged 35 to 70 with stage I squamous cell lung carcinoma. In this chain, TRBV5-4 is recombined with TRBJ1-5; TRBD1 is a weak D gene call, 5 bases matching. Here the sequenced sample was peripheral blood, taken before any cancer treatment. The CDR3 protein is CASSQGPHGNQPQHF. The sequenced DNA is TGTGCCAGCAGCCAGGGACCGCATGGCAATCAGCCCCAGCATTTT.